These 17 T cell receptor beta chains were all obtained from the same sample, sequenced in a study of cytomegalovirus exposure and HLA in healthy donors. PCR amplification relied on 60 Vbeta primers (plus 13 Jbeta primers). Profiled with immunoSEQ multiplex PCR; TCRdb holds only in-frame clones, not every one. The sample holds around 190,000 clones; about 9.4% are singletons and the top ten take 1% to 1.5%. The sequencing input was PBMCs. These receptor sequences come from a woman in her 30s in good health and CMV-seropositive.

This clone was seen a few times. The rearrangement joins TRBV6-1 to TRBJ1-2; unclear D gene. Germline V CDR1 and CDR2: MNHNS, SASEGT. The CDR3 sequence is 16 residues long. Trimming took 3 bases from V and 6 from J, leaving 20 bases between them. The CDR3 here is CASSEKIILPINGYTF. The DNA for the CDR3 is TGTGCCAGCAGTGAGAAAATCATTCTTCCTATAAATGGCTACACCTTC.

This clone has just a few counts. V and J are TRBV27 and TRBJ2-1; TRBD1 might be the D (6 bases). V was cut by 5 bases and J by 2 bases, with 16 bases left in between. The germline gives CDR1 MNHEY, CDR2 SMNVEV (reference sequence). This CDR3 has 16 residues. The CDR3 loop is CASSPPQGFAYNEQFF. In DNA form, the CDR3 reads TGTGCCAGCAGTCCACCACAGGGCTTTGCCTACAATGAGCAGTTCTTC.

This chain links TRBV29-1 with TRBJ1-5, with D possibly being TRBD1 (6 bases). Trimming removed 4 bases at V and 2 bases at J, with 9 bases between. CDR3 length: 13 residues. Looked up from germline, CDR1 is SQVTM and CDR2 is ANQGSEA. CDR3 DNA sequence: TGCAGCGTTGGTTGGGGGCGCAATCAGCCCCAGCATTTT. It specifies CSVGWGRNQPQHF.

Worth noting for this clone: Compared with germline, one end of the junction differs, possibly owing to a read error. The CDR3 DNA is TGTGCCAGCTCTGACAGGGGACAAGAGACCCGGTACTTC. Translating gives CASSDRGQETRYF. V is TRBV25-1 and J is TRBJ2-5; TRBD1 matches 8 bases. Per germline, CDR1 MGHDK and CDR2 SYGVNS. The CDR3 length is 13 residues.

The sample holds a few counts of this clone. The gene calls are TRBV7-9 and TRBJ1-2; possible D gene TRBD1, 6 bases. The germline gives CDR1 SEHNR, CDR2 FQNEAQ (reference sequence). Trimming removed 2 bases from V and 8 bases from J, with 21 bases in between. The CDR3 totals 16 residues. The CDR3 reads CASSLWMGRGSGGYTF. CDR3 coding DNA: TGTGCCAGCAGCTTATGGATGGGGAGGGGGTCAGGGGGCTACACCTTC.

This clone occurred a few times. Here the CDR3 DNA reads TGTGCCAGCAGTGTGCTGGGGGGGAACACTGAAGCTTTCTTT. It translates to CASSVLGGNTEAFF. The chain links TRBV2 to TRBJ1-1; D may be TRBD1 (5 bases). Germline V gives CDR1 SNHLY, CDR2 FYNNEI. V dropped 4 bases and J dropped 1 base, with 10 bases sitting between them. There are 14 residues in the CDR3. Looking up the rest from reference TRBV2 and TRBJ1-1 gives the full variable domain: EPEVTQTPSHQVTQMGQEVILRCVPISNHLYFYWYRQILGQKVEFLVSFYNNEISEKSEIFDDQFSVERPDGSNFTLKIRSTKLEDSAMYFCASSVLGGNTEAFFGQGTRLTVV.

J is TRBJ1-2 and V is TRBV4-1; 7 bases map to TRBD1. The V gene end was trimmed by 0 bases and the J gene end by 6 bases; junction bases not matched to a gene: 7. CDR3 length: 15 residues. The germline gives CDR1 MGHRA, CDR2 YSYEKL. CDR3 nucleotides: TGCGCCAGCAGCCAAGAGATGTTAGGGGGCGATGGCTACACCTTC. Encoded protein: CASSQEMLGGDGYTF.

This rearrangement joins TRBV4-1 to TRBJ2-3; 7 bases agree with TRBD1. Germline CDR1 is MGHRA and CDR2 is YSYEKL. This CDR3 contains 16 residues. Trimming removed 5 bases from V and 2 bases from J; junction bases left unmatched: 10. The CDR3: CASSYPGQKSTDTQYF. CDR3 nucleotides: TGCGCCAGCAGCTATCCGGGACAGAAATCCACAGATACGCAGTATTTT.

This rearrangement joins TRBV19 to TRBJ1-5; 7 positions agree with TRBD1. This CDR3 is built from 13 residues. Germline values: CDR1 LNHDA, CDR2 SQIVND (reference sequence). V lost 7 bases and J lost 5; bases outside the gene matches: 5. The CDR3 sequence: CASKGDSYQPQHF. Written as DNA, the CDR3 is TGTGCCAGTAAGGGGGACAGTTATCAGCCCCAGCATTTT.

V and J are TRBV7-3 and TRBJ2-7, with D hard to call. Trimming left V 5 bases short and J 3 bases short, with 11 bases between. This CDR3 has 13 residues. The germline gives CDR1 SGHTA, CDR2 FQGTGA. CDR3 bases: TGTGCCAGCAGCGCCGGCGGCCGCTACGAGCAGTACTTC. Its translation is CASSAGGRYEQYF.

This clone appeared once. The chain couples TRBV5-1 to TRBJ2-2, with 9 bases fitting TRBD2. The CDR3 runs 22 residues. From germline, CDR1 is SGHRS and CDR2 YFSETQ. The V segment lost 4 bases and the J segment 2 bases; nucleotides outside the gene matches: 24. The CDR3 protein is CASSPNGPRTGEREVNTGELFF. The CDR3 DNA follows: TGCGCCAGCAGCCCGAACGGACCCCGAACGGGTGAGCGGGAGGTAAACACCGGGGAGCTGTTTTTT.

This clone has a handful of counts. The chain has TRBV2 and TRBJ2-5; 12 bases are shared with TRBD2. Trimming removed 6 bases from V and 5 bases from J; junction bases left unmatched: 7. This CDR3 is 15 amino acids long. Germline lookup yields CDR1 SNHLY and CDR2 FYNNEI. CDR3 protein: CASSPSGRAGETQYF. The DNA of the CDR3 is TGTGCCAGCAGCCCTAGCGGGAGGGCCGGGGAGACCCAGTACTTC. Filled out from reference TRBV2 and TRBJ2-5, the complete variable domain reads EPEVTQTPSHQVTQMGQEVILRCVPISNHLYFYWYRQILGQKVEFLVSFYNNEISEKSEIFDDQFSVERPDGSNFTLKIRSTKLEDSAMYFCASSPSGRAGETQYFGPGTRLLVL.

This clone was found a few times. This chain connects TRBV9 to TRBJ2-1; TRBD2 aligns across 7 bases. The CDR3 loop spans 15 amino acids. Germline CDR1 is SGDLS and CDR2 is YYNGEE. Trimming took 1 base from V and 4 from J; bases not matched to a gene: 5. Here the CDR3 reads CASSVRSGDYNEQFF. CDR3 in DNA: TGTGCCAGCAGCGTAAGGAGCGGGGATTACAATGAGCAGTTCTTC.

This clone appeared a few times. This chain connects TRBV25-1 to TRBJ1-5; possibly TRBD1 for D (5 bases). Germline V gene sequence: CDR1 MGHDK, CDR2 SYGVNS. CDR3 length: 12 residues. V was clipped by 2 bases and J by 9 bases, with 8 bases between them. This CDR3 reads CASSEGALPQHF. CDR3 nucleotide sequence: TGTGCCAGCAGTGAAGGGGCTTTGCCCCAGCATTTT.

This clone was seen more than once but under ten times. The chain combines TRBV5-1 with TRBJ2-2, with 11 bases identical to TRBD1. The CDR3 is 16 amino acids. V trimming: 0 bases; J trimming: 6 bases; junction bases outside the gene matches: 4. From germline, CDR1 is SGHRS and CDR2 YFSETQ. The CDR3 nucleotides read TGCGCCAGCAGCTTGGCCGTGGACAGGGGGCCCGGGGAGCTGTTTTTT. Its translation: CASSLAVDRGPGELFF.

V is TRBV7-9 and J is TRBJ2-1, with TRBD2 as a possible D gene (6 bases). Deletions cut 11 bases from V and 0 bases from J, with 23 bases between. Germline V gives CDR1 SEHNR, CDR2 FQNEAQ (reference sequence). The CDR3 spans 17 residues. The CDR3 DNA follows: TGTGCCGGGGAGGCCCGGAGCGGTGAGAGCTCCTACAATGAGCAGTTCTTC. It yields the protein CAGEARSGESSYNEQFF.

There are a few counts of this clone. The gene calls are TRBV5-1 and TRBJ1-2; TRBD1 aligns across 8 bases. CDR1 is SGHRS, CDR2 YFSETQ, per germline. V shed 1 base, J shed 6 bases, and the junction held 2 bases outside the gene matches. The CDR3 length is 13 residues. CDR3 coding DNA: TGCGCCAGCAGCTTGCGGGGACAGGATGGCTACACCTTC. Its protein product is CASSLRGQDGYTF.